This T cell receptor beta chain was recorded in a study of CD8 T cells in Susac syndrome. General study results and limits: CD4+ T cell repertoires in Susac syndrome lacked clonal expansion.

Germline loops: CDR1 MGHDK, CDR2 SYGVNS. The V end was cut by 6 bases, the J end by 4 bases, with 18 bases between. The CDR3 extends over 16 amino acids. Note on this clonotype: Its antigen is still unknown.

Reverse transcription of roughly 0.5 to 1 ug RNA was carried out with random hexamers. Amplification of TCR beta CDR3 by immunoSEQ multiplex PCR spanned 54 Vbeta and 13 Jbeta. TCRdb re-derived calls from the immunoSEQ multiplex PCR reads in MiXCR, one entry per CDR3 protein. This table has 150,000 to 180,000 distinct CDR3 sequences, approximately 95% appearing once. The source material was CD4+ T cells from PBMCs. The sequence was obtained from a human donor with Susac syndrome. The V and J genes are TRBV25-1 and TRBJ2-2; D is possibly TRBD1 (6 bases). The CDR3 protein is CASRGSGDPITGELFF. DNA for the CDR3: TGTGCCAGCAGGGGATCAGGGGATCCCATCACCGGGGAGCTGTTTTTT.